Listed below are T cell receptor beta chains from one sample, sequenced in a study of T cell repertoires and HLA-DP antigens. The data were produced by immunoSEQ multiplex PCR, yet TCRdb's version contains in-frame clones alone and is incomplete. The sample yields 75,000 to 90,000 clones, 86% seen once. Their antigen targets remain unknown. Sequenced input: CD4+ T cells from PBMCs. The receptors here all came from a man between 45 and 60 years old in good health and CMV-seronegative. CDR3s include the opening cysteine and the closing phenylalanine or tryptophan. Each record gives: J gene, clone size, D gene, V gene, CDR3 protein, CDR3 DNA. A D gene is named only where the DNA matches it firmly. Where a row states a size, it is once, few, many or the class of an expanded clone; other rows omit it.

>TRBJ2-3|NA|NA|TRBV7-9
CASSYARGAGTSTDTQYF
TGTGCCAGCAGCTACGCCAGAGGGGCAGGGACCAGCACAGATACGCAGTATTTT
>TRBJ2-3|NA|TRBD2|TRBV11-1
CASGSGRIPFRDTQYF
TGTGCCAGCGGTAGCGGGAGGATCCCCTTTCGAGATACGCAGTATTTT
>TRBJ1-5|few|TRBD1|TRBV23-1
CASSRQGGRASNQPQHF
TGCGCCAGCAGTCGACAGGGAGGGCGTGCGAGCAATCAGCCCCAGCATTTT
>TRBJ2-7|NA|TRBD2|TRBV7-2
CASKKTGTSGGIYEQYF
TGTGCCAGCAAAAAAACCGGGACTAGCGGGGGGATCTACGAGCAGTACTTC
>TRBJ1-3|NA|NA|TRBV30
CAWSFPMRVNTIYF
TGTGCCTGGAGTTTCCCCATGCGGGTAAACACCATATATTTT
>TRBJ2-1|NA|NA|TRBV27
CASKTGLSMSYNEQFF
TGTGCCAGCAAGACAGGTTTATCAATGTCCTACAATGAGCAGTTCTTC
>TRBJ2-5|NA|TRBD1|TRBV5-1
CASSGTGGNQETQYF
TGCGCCAGCAGCGGTACAGGGGGCAACCAAGAGACCCAGTACTTC
>TRBJ1-1|NA|NA|TRBV4-3
CASSQEDGNTEAFF
TGCGCCAGCAGCCAAGAGGATGGGAACACTGAAGCTTTCTTT
>TRBJ1-1|NA|NA|TRBV6-5
CASSYPPKTAFF
TGTGCCAGCAGTTACCCCCCTAAAACTGCTTTCTTT
>TRBJ1-2|NA|NA|TRBV19
CASRGGPGGYTF
TGTGCCAGTAGAGGGGGGCCGGGTGGCTACACCTTC
>TRBJ2-7|NA|NA|TRBV28
CASSIGSYEQYF
TGTGCCAGCAGCATCGGCTCCTACGAGCAGTACTTC
>TRBJ2-5|NA|NA|TRBV18
CASSAGQEETQYF
TGTGCCAGCTCCGCCGGGCAGGAAGAGACCCAGTACTTC
>TRBJ2-7|NA|TRBD2|TRBV11-2
CASSLTSGVSYEQYF
TGTGCCAGCAGCCTGACTAGCGGGGTCTCCTACGAGCAGTACTTC
>TRBJ2-7|NA|NA|TRBV6-1
CASSAGTQGYEQYF
TGTGCCAGCAGTGCCGGGACCCAGGGCTACGAGCAGTACTTC
>TRBJ2-1|NA|TRBD2|TRBV4-3
CASSQRSGIGFNEQFF
TGCGCCAGCAGCCAACGGAGCGGGATTGGCTTCAATGAGCAGTTCTTC
>TRBJ2-1|NA|NA|TRBV12-5
CASGLLPGPGYNEQFF
TGTGCTAGTGGTTTGCTACCGGGCCCGGGGTACAATGAGCAGTTCTTC
>TRBJ1-4|NA|NA|TRBV6-4
CASGKGDLEKLFF
TGTGCCAGCGGCAAGGGAGATCTCGAAAAACTGTTTTTT
>TRBJ1-5|NA|NA|TRBV19
CASRSYSNQPQHF
TGTGCCAGTAGGAGCTATAGCAATCAGCCCCAGCATTTT
>TRBJ1-5|NA|NA|TRBV18
CASSPRDGIPNQPQHF
TGTGCCAGCTCACCAAGGGACGGGATACCTAATCAGCCCCAGCATTTT
>TRBJ2-1|NA|NA|TRBV5-5
CASSFSSRGWQFF
TGTGCCAGCAGCTTTTCTAGCCGGGGATGGCAGTTCTTC
>TRBJ1-3|NA|NA|TRBV7-9
CASTATSGNTIYF
TGTGCCAGCACGGCGACCTCTGGAAACACCATATATTTT
>TRBJ1-6|few|TRBD1|TRBV5-1
CASTARGGTGTSPLHF
TGCGCCAGCACTGCAAGGGGTGGGACAGGGACCTCACCCCTCCACTTT
>TRBJ2-5|NA|NA|TRBV6-1
CASRIQGPETQYF
TGTGCCAGCAGGATACAAGGCCCCGAGACCCAGTACTTC